These 30 T cell receptor beta chains originate from one sample sequenced in a study of T cells in women clearing cervical HPV infection (dated by TCRdb to about 2018). Preparation of the library involved the immunoSEQ multiplex PCR assay. The table was pulled from immuneACCESS by TCRdb, which kept in-frame rearrangements only. Such tables lose some clones; where checked, under half of the loss comes from unresolved V genes, and the rest has no known cause. The sample has 20,000 to 25,000 clones on record. Jointly, the top ten make up under 3.5% of the sample. Sequencing was performed on blood buffy coat. These receptors all stem from a woman aged 18 to 75 with a cervical HPV16 infection that either progressed to CIN3+ or cleared (not recorded which).

This CDR3 is CSMVEGNTIYF. The CDR3 bases that were read are TGCAGCATGGTAGAAGGAAACACC. The rearrangement links TRBV29-1 to TRBJ1-3; no definite D call. The sequence runs out 3 residues before the end of the CDR3; the remainder is reconstructed from the germline J gene. Germline CDR1 is SQVTM and CDR2 is ANQGSEA. The V end lost 8 bases, the J end lost 4 bases, and 9 bases lay between the germline ends. The CDR3 is 11 residues long.

About this clone: Read coverage stops 3 residues before the CDR3 terminus; the germline J gene supplies the remainder. The chain employs TRBV2 and TRBJ2-6, with D possibly TRBD2 on 5 matching bases. The CDR3 is 16 amino acids. CDR1 and CDR2 from the germline V gene are SNHLY and FYNNEI. V dropped 8 bases and J dropped 0 bases, with 14 bases sitting between them. The DNA read from the CDR3 is TGTGCCAGCTCCCTGACTGGACTCTCTGGGGCCAACGTC. Amino acid sequence: CASSLTGLSGANV. The whole CDR3 region reads CASSLTGLSGANVLTF.

With regard to this clone: The read falls 3 residues short of the CDR3 end, and the missing part is taken from the germline J gene. The chain is built from TRBV7-6 and TRBJ2-1; 16 nucleotides match TRBD2. The CDR3 totals 18 residues. Germline CDR1 is SGHVS and CDR2 is FNYEAQ. V dropped 4 bases and J dropped 7; count of bases not matched to a gene: 10. Incomplete CDR3 DNA: TGTGCCAGCAGCTCTACAACGGGACTAGCGGGGGGGCGTAATGAG. Residues: CASSSTTGLAGGRNE. The whole CDR3 sequence reads CASSSTTGLAGGRNEQFF. Full variable domain (rest looked up from reference TRBV7-6 and TRBJ2-1): GAGVSQSPRYKVTKRGQDVALRCDPISGHVSLYWYRQALGQGPEFLTYFNYEAQQDKSGLPNDRFSAERPEGSISTLTIQRTEQRDSAMYRCASSSTTGLAGGRNEQFFGPGTRLTVL.

Worth noting for this clone: The read ends 3 residues before the CDR3 terminus; that terminus is restored from the germline J gene. This rearrangement joins TRBV6-2 or TRBV6-3 to TRBJ1-5; a weak D match, TRBD1 (5 bases). CDR1 MNHEY and CDR2 SVGEGT come from the germline V gene. Trimming took off 10 bases at V and 1 base at J, with 14 bases between the two ends. CDR3 length: 14 amino acids. CDR3 residues: CATHGGLSNQPQHF. The sequenced CDR3 bases are TGTGCCACCCACGGGGGGTTGAGCAATCAGCCC.

On this clone: The read ends 3 residues before the CDR3 terminus; that terminus is restored from the germline J gene. The chain has TRBV6-1 and TRBJ2-3; possible D gene TRBD1, 5 bases. V lost 0 bases, J lost 2 bases, and 9 bases lay in between. Germline values: CDR1 MNHNS, CDR2 SASEGT. The CDR3 length is 15 residues. Incomplete CDR3 DNA: TGTGCCAGCAGTGAAGCTCACAGGAACACAGATACG. Translated, it gives CASSEAHRNTDT. The complete CDR3 sequence is CASSEAHRNTDTQYF.

With respect to this clone: The DNA ends 3 residues before the CDR3 does, and the rest of the CDR3 is filled in from the germline J gene. The chain uses TRBV6-2 or TRBV6-3 and TRBJ2-4; 7 bases line up with TRBD1. Germline V gives CDR1 MNHEY, CDR2 SVGEGT. This CDR3 has 16 residues. The CDR3 spells CASSFNRGVRYYGQYF. The sequenced CDR3 bases are TGTGCCAGCAGTTTCAACAGGGGTGTGCGGTACTATGGT.

Notes on this clone: The CDR3 end lies 3 residues beyond the end of the read and is filled in from the germline J gene. The rearrangement uses TRBV2 and TRBJ1-2; 9 bases map to TRBD1. The germline CDR1 and CDR2 sequences are SNHLY and FYNNEI. The CDR3 runs 16 residues. Here the CDR3 reads CASGLDRGSVTYDYTF. The DNA read from the CDR3 is TGTGCCAGCGGTTTAGACAGGGGGAGTGTTACCTACGAC.

About this clone: The CDR3 extends 3 residues past the end of the read, so its final part is completed from the germline J gene. The rearrangement joins TRBV7-9 to TRBJ2-3, with D perhaps matching TRBD2 (5 bases). Germline CDR1 reads SEHNR; CDR2 reads FQNEAQ (reference sequence). The CDR3 is 11 amino acids. The sequenced CDR3 bases are TGTGCCAGCAGCCGGGGATGGACG. It specifies CASSRGWT. The whole CDR3 protein is CASSRGWTQYF.

As to this clone: With the read ending 3 residues before the CDR3 end, the germline J gene is used to fill in that end. The genes are TRBV7-9 and TRBJ1-6, with D uncertain. This CDR3 region has 14 residues. Germline CDR1 reads SEHNR; CDR2 reads FQNEAQ (reference sequence). Trimming removed 1 base at V and 4 bases at J, with 5 bases between. The CDR3 region is CASSLEQYNSPLHF. The CDR3 bases that were read are TGTGCCAGCAGCTTAGAACAGTATAATTCACCC.

To note about this clone: Read coverage stops 3 residues before the CDR3 terminus; the germline J gene supplies the remainder. The J gene is TRBJ2-3, the V gene TRBV7-3; D might be TRBD2 (6 bases). This CDR3 has 13 residues. CDR1 is SGHTA and CDR2 is FQGTGA in the germline V gene. The V and J ends lost 5 bases and 4 bases respectively, with 10 bases between them. The sequenced CDR3 bases are TGTGCCAGCAGCCTAGGACTACCAGATACG. Translated, it gives CASSLGLPDT. Given in full, the CDR3 is CASSLGLPDTQYF. The full variable domain, with the rest looked up from reference TRBV7-3 and TRBJ2-3, is GAGVSQTPSNKVTEKGKYVELRCDPISGHTALYWYRQSLGQGPEFLIYFQGTGAADDSGLPNDRFFAVRPEGSVSTLKIQRTERGDSAVYLCASSLGLPDTQYFGPGTRLTVL.

As regards this clone: The CDR3 end is not reached by the read, which stops 3 residues before it; the germline J gene fills it in. This sequence joins TRBV7-7 and TRBJ2-7; tentatively, D is TRBD2 (6 bases). Deletions cut 4 bases from V and 4 bases from J, with 8 bases between. Germline CDR1 and CDR2: SSHAT and FNYEAQ (reference sequence). CDR3 length: 12 amino acids. The sequenced part of the CDR3 DNA is TGTGCCAGCAGCTCGGGACTGTACGAG. This translates into CASSSGLYE. The complete CDR3 reads CASSSGLYEQYF.

Concerning this clone: The read is 3 residues too short to cover the CDR3 end, so that end is filled in from the germline J gene. This sequence joins TRBV2 and TRBJ1-6; D is unresolved. CDR3 size: 17 residues. Trimming removed 8 bases at V and 8 bases at J, with 25 bases between. CDR1 and CDR2 (germline): SNHLY, FYNNEI. The CDR3 is CASVPGSGRLWDSPLHF. The part of the CDR3 DNA that was read is TGTGCCAGCGTACCCGGTTCCGGCAGGCTCTGGGATTCACCC.

A remark on this clone: From the germline J gene comes the end of the CDR3, since the read stops 3 residues before it. The gene calls are TRBV7-3 and TRBJ2-7, with 8 bases matching TRBD2. Trimming removed 4 bases from V and 3 bases from J; junction bases left unmatched: 5. The CDR3 covers 14 residues. Per the germline V gene, CDR1 is SGHTA and CDR2 is FQGTGA. The CDR3 DNA, read in part, is TGTGCCAGCAGCTACGCGGGGGGCGGCTACGAG. Residues: CASSYAGGGYE. The whole CDR3 sequence is CASSYAGGGYEQYF.

Turning to this clone: The read comes to an end 3 residues before the CDR3 does, leaving the germline J gene to fill in the end. V is TRBV18 and J is TRBJ1-1; no reliable D call. CDR1 and CDR2 from the germline V gene are KGHSH and LQKENI. This CDR3 spans 15 amino acids. V was pared by 6 bases and J by 0 bases, with 14 bases between. The CDR3 reads CASSPNLQLNTEAFF. CDR3 DNA, as far as it was read: TGTGCCAGCTCTCCAAACCTTCAGTTGAACACTGAA.

Details on this clone: The missing CDR3 end, 3 residues past where the read stops, is filled in from the germline J gene. The rearrangement joins TRBV6-1 to TRBJ2-7; D perhaps matches TRBD1 (6 bases). CDR1 is MNHNS and CDR2 is SASEGT in the germline V gene. The CDR3 has 14 amino acids. Trimming removed 4 bases from V and 1 base from J, with 11 bases in between. The CDR3: CASSVTGFSYEQYF. The CDR3 DNA, read in part, is TGTGCCAGCAGTGTTACAGGGTTTTCCTACGAG.

In the case of this clone: The read comes to an end 3 residues before the CDR3 does, leaving the germline J gene to fill in the end. This chain connects TRBV20-1 to TRBJ1-2; D gene ambiguous. V lost 4 bases to trimming and J lost 5 bases, with 14 bases between them. Germline V gene data show CDR1 as DFQATT and CDR2 as SNEGSKA (reference sequence). This CDR3 comprises 13 residues. The covered CDR3 bases are TGCAGTGCTATGGACTCCTGGGAGTATGGC. This encodes CSAMDSWEYG. Given in full, the CDR3 is CSAMDSWEYGYTF.

For this clone: The read terminates 3 residues ahead of where the CDR3 ends, so the germline J gene completes it. This rearrangement joins TRBV5-6 to TRBJ2-1, with D tentatively TRBD1 (6 bases). The CDR3 loop spans 14 amino acids. In germline, CDR1 is SGHDT, CDR2 YYEEEE. Trimming took off 4 bases at V and 2 bases at J, with 10 bases between the two ends. This chain's CDR3 is CASSRRTAYNEQFF. The sequenced CDR3 bases are TGTGCCAGCAGCCGCCGGACAGCCTACAATGAG.

As to this clone: With the read ending 3 residues before the CDR3 end, the germline J gene is used to fill in that end. The rearrangement links TRBV19 to TRBJ1-2, with 7 bases identical to TRBD1. Germline lookup yields CDR1 LNHDA and CDR2 SQIVND (reference sequence). The CDR3 has 13 amino acids. CDR3 DNA (partial): TGTGCCAGTAGTAACAGGGGAGCGGAAGGC. Translation gives CASSNRGAEG. The whole CDR3 is CASSNRGAEGYTF.

Concerning this clone itself: The sequenced fragment ends 3 residues before the CDR3 boundary, so the rest is inferred from the germline J gene. J is TRBJ2-1 and V is TRBV29-1; D ambiguous. The germline V and J ends were trimmed by 2 bases and 8 bases, with 7 bases remaining between them. Germline loops: CDR1 SQVTM, CDR2 ANQGSEA. CDR3 length: 11 amino acids. The DNA read from the CDR3 is TGCAGCGTTGAATCGGTATATGAG. It specifies CSVESVYE. The whole CDR3 reads CSVESVYEQFF.

As for this clone: The read stops 3 residues short of the end of the CDR3; the missing end is completed from the germline J gene. V is TRBV5-1 and J is TRBJ1-4; D unresolved. This CDR3 comprises 14 residues. V was cut by 4 bases and J by 2 bases, with 9 bases left in between. CDR1 and CDR2 (germline): SGHRS, YFSETQ. CDR3 protein: CASSATTTNEKLFF. The CDR3 bases that were read are TGCGCCAGCAGCGCGACAACGACTAATGAAAAA.

In regard to this clone: The read is 3 residues too short to cover the CDR3 end, so that end is filled in from the germline J gene. V gene TRBV13 combines with J gene TRBJ2-2, with 9 nucleotides matching TRBD1. Germline CDR1 reads PRHDT; CDR2 reads FYEKMQ (reference sequence). There are 15 residues in the CDR3. The DNA read from the CDR3 is TGTGCCAGCAGCACCAGGGACAGGGAAGATGGAAAG. Translated: CASSTRDREDGK. The full CDR3 protein is CASSTRDREDGKLFF. The variable domain in full, with the rest retrieved from reference TRBV13 and TRBJ2-2, is AAGVIQSPRHLIKEKRETATLKCYPIPRHDTVYWYQQGPGQDPQFLISFYEKMQSDKGSIPDRFSAQQFSDYHSELNMSSLELGDSALYFCASSTRDREDGKLFFGEGSRLTVL.

Comments on this clone: Read data end 3 residues before the CDR3 end; the end is taken from the germline J gene. The V and J genes are TRBV20-1 and TRBJ1-2; no clear D gene. V lost 2 bases to trimming and J lost 2 bases, with 3 bases between them. The CDR3 runs 11 residues. Germline CDR1 is DFQATT and CDR2 is SNEGSKA (reference sequence). The CDR3 sequence: CSARPNYGYTF. CDR3 DNA, as far as it was read: TGCAGTGCTAGACCAAACTATGGC.

To note about this clone: The read ends 3 residues shy of where the CDR3 ends; the end is completed using the germline J gene. The rearrangement uses TRBV19 and TRBJ2-3, with D unclear. Germline lookup yields CDR1 LNHDA and CDR2 SQIVND (reference sequence). V shed 4 bases and J shed 0 bases, with 8 bases lying between them. The CDR3 has 14 residues. CDR3 DNA, as far as it was read: TGTGCCAGTAGTACGCATACTAGCACAGATACG. Its protein product is CASSTHTSTDT. The whole CDR3 protein is CASSTHTSTDTQYF. Using reference TRBV19 and TRBJ2-3 for the parts outside the CDR3, the full variable domain is DGGITQSPKYLFRKEGQNVTLSCEQNLNHDAMYWYRQDPGQGLRLIYYSQIVNDFQKGDIAEGYSVSREKKESFPLTVTSAQKNPTAFYLCASSTHTSTDTQYFGPGTRLTVL.

The covered CDR3 bases are TGTGCCTTAACGGAGGACATTAGCAATCAGCCT. Its protein product is CALTEDISNQP. The whole CDR3 protein is CALTEDISNQPQYF. The chain recombines TRBV30 with TRBJ2-4; perhaps D is TRBD1 or TRBD2 (5 bases each). The read falls 3 residues short of the CDR3 end, and the missing part is taken from the germline J gene. Germline V gene lookup returns CDR1 GTSNPN and CDR2 SVGIG (reference sequence). The CDR3 length is 14 residues.

Of note for this clone: The read gets to within 3 residues of the CDR3 end, and the germline J gene fills in the rest. The V call is TRBV18, the J call TRBJ2-3, with 11 positions matching TRBD2. Germline CDR1 KGHSH, CDR2 LQKENI. CDR3 size: 16 residues. V lost 2 bases to trimming and J lost 2 bases; unmatched junction nucleotides: 3. The DNA read from the CDR3 is TGTGCCAGCTCACCAATAGCGGGAGGGCACACAGATACG. This sequence encodes CASSPIAGGHTDT. The full CDR3 protein is CASSPIAGGHTDTQYF.

A note on this clone: The read falls 3 residues short of the CDR3 end, and the missing part is taken from the germline J gene. The V gene is TRBV19, the J gene TRBJ1-4; the D is unclear. CDR3 length: 12 amino acids. Per germline, CDR1 LNHDA and CDR2 SQIVND (reference sequence). Trimming took 3 bases from V and 4 from J, leaving 3 bases between them. The CDR3 sequence is CASSIFNEKLFF. The CDR3 bases that were read are TGTGCCAGTAGTATCTTTAATGAAAAA.

To note about this clone: The read finishes 3 residues shy of the CDR3 end, and the germline J gene is used to complete it. V is TRBV18 and J is TRBJ1-2, with D possibly matching TRBD1 (5 bases). The CDR3 totals 15 residues. Germline V gene data show CDR1 as KGHSH and CDR2 as LQKENI. The covered CDR3 bases are TGTGCCAGCTCACCAAGCAGGGTAGGGTCCTACGAC. This codes for CASSPSRVGSYD. The full CDR3 reads CASSPSRVGSYDYTF.

Concerning this clone: Read coverage stops 3 residues before the CDR3 terminus; the germline J gene supplies the remainder. The rearrangement links TRBV4-1 to TRBJ1-5, with D perhaps matching TRBD1 (6 bases). This CDR3 contains 14 residues. The germline V gene has CDR1 MGHRA and CDR2 YSYEKL. The CDR3 loop is CASSQTGLVRPQHF. The CDR3 DNA, read in part, is TGCGCCAGCAGCCAAACAGGGCTGGTGAGACCC.

Notes on this clone: The read is 3 residues too short to cover the CDR3 end, so that end is filled in from the germline J gene. The V and J genes are TRBV5-4 and TRBJ2-4; tentatively, D is TRBD1 (6 bases). The CDR3 length is 12 residues. Germline CDR1 SGHNT, CDR2 YYREEE (reference sequence). CDR3 DNA (partial): TGTGCCAGCAGCTTTTCAGGGGCGGGT. Protein sequence: CASSFSGAG. The complete CDR3 protein is CASSFSGAGQYF.

Comment on this clone: The CDR3 goes on 3 residues after the read ends, and that part is filled in from the germline J gene. The chain couples TRBV2 to TRBJ1-4, with TRBD1 matching 7 bases. The CDR3 runs 16 residues. V shed 0 bases, J shed 8 bases, and the junction held 9 bases outside the gene matches. Germline assignment: CDR1 SNHLY and CDR2 FYNNEI. The CDR3 is CASSEAYRDREEKLFF. CDR3 bases read: TGTGCCAGCAGTGAAGCGTACCGGGACAGAGAAGAAAAA.